Each of the 25 T cell receptor beta chains below was sequenced from the same sample in a study of blood T cell repertoires in COVID-19. Profiled with immunoSEQ multiplex PCR; TCRdb holds only in-frame clones, not every one. This sample carries about 250,000 clones, 65% to 85% of them seen once, and the ten largest clones take more than 5.5%. The sequenced sample was peripheral blood. These TCRs come from a human donor in a cohort sampled during active COVID-19.

This chain joins TRBV5-6 and TRBJ2-1; tentatively, D is TRBD1 (6 bases). CDR3 size: 14 residues. Germline V lookup: CDR1 SGHDT, CDR2 YYEEEE. The V end was cut by 3 bases, the J end by 8 bases, with 15 bases between. DNA for the CDR3: TGTGCCAGCAGCTCCCAGACAGGTGGGGATGAGCAGTTCTTC. Encoded protein: CASSSQTGGDEQFF.

This clone was counted a few times. V gene TRBV7-3 combines with J gene TRBJ1-1; D remains unclear. The germline V and J ends were trimmed by 3 bases and 5 bases, with 10 bases remaining between them. CDR1 and CDR2 from the germline V gene are SGHTA and FQGTGA. The CDR3 contains 13 residues. In DNA form, the CDR3 reads TGTGCCAGCAGCTTTTCCTCTGAGACTGAAGCTTTCTTT. Protein product: CASSFSSETEAFF.

The chain couples TRBV5-6 to TRBJ1-4; D may be TRBD1 (6 bases). V was shortened by 1 base and J by 5 bases, with 15 bases between the two germline ends. Germline CDR1 reads SGHDT; CDR2 reads YYEEEE. CDR3 length equals 16 residues. The CDR3 sequence is CASSLQGLGVNEKLFF. The CDR3 bases are TGTGCCAGCAGCTTGCAGGGGTTGGGGGTAAATGAAAAACTGTTTTTT.

The genes are TRBV15 and TRBJ2-7; D may be TRBD2 (6 bases). Germline V gene sequence: CDR1 LNHNV, CDR2 YYDKDF (reference sequence). The CDR3 totals 15 residues. Deletions cut 1 base from V and 5 bases from J, with 15 bases between. CDR3 protein: CATSRGRVLLDEQYF. CDR3 coding DNA: TGTGCCACCAGCAGAGGGAGGGTACTCCTCGACGAGCAGTACTTC.

The chain couples TRBV6-6 to TRBJ1-6, with D perhaps TRBD1 (5 bases). V was clipped by 2 bases and J by 10 bases, with 9 bases between them. The CDR3 covers 13 residues. Germline loops: CDR1 MNHNY, CDR2 SVGAGI (reference sequence). CDR3: CASSYATVSPLHF. The DNA for the CDR3 is TGTGCCAGCAGTTACGCGACAGTGTCACCCCTCCACTTT.

The chain joins TRBV5-6 to TRBJ2-7, with TRBD1 matching over 9 bases. CDR1 SGHDT and CDR2 YYEEEE come from the germline V gene. The CDR3 covers 15 residues. With 5 bases clipped from V and 7 bases from J, the junction kept 13 bases outside the gene matches. The CDR3 loop is CASRSGTGFPWEQYF. In nucleotides, the CDR3 is TGTGCCAGCAGATCCGGGACAGGGTTCCCATGGGAGCAGTACTTC.

The chain has TRBV27 and TRBJ2-1; 12 nucleotides line up with TRBD2. CDR1 and CDR2 from the germline V gene are MNHEY and SMNVEV (reference sequence). Trimming cost V 7 bases and J 9 bases; bases outside gene matches: 10. The CDR3 is 15 amino acids. CDR3 sequence: CASKATSGRSSEQFF. The DNA for the CDR3 is TGTGCCAGCAAAGCTACTAGCGGGAGGTCGTCTGAGCAGTTCTTC.

The genes are TRBV5-1 and TRBJ1-3, with 8 positions matching TRBD1. Trimming cost V 0 bases and J 3 bases; bases outside gene matches: 8. This CDR3 has 17 residues. Germline values: CDR1 SGHRS, CDR2 YFSETQ. The chain's CDR3 is CASSLGPATGVGNTIYF. The CDR3 coding sequence is TGCGCCAGCAGCTTGGGACCGGCGACAGGGGTTGGAAACACCATATATTTT. Based on the CDR3 plus reference TRBV5-1 and TRBJ1-3, the full variable domain is KAGVTQTPRYLIKTRGQQVTLSCSPISGHRSVSWYQQTPGQGLQFLFEYFSETQRNKGNFPGRFSGRQFSNSRSEMNVSTLELGDSALYLCASSLGPATGVGNTIYFGEGSWLTVV.

This sequence joins TRBV10-3 and TRBJ1-3; 9 bases line up with TRBD1. The germline V gene has CDR1 ENHRY and CDR2 SYGVKD. The CDR3 loop spans 12 amino acids. Trimming removed 5 bases from V and 15 bases from J; junction bases left unmatched: 8. This CDR3 reads CAISSNPGQGYF. Written as DNA, the CDR3 is TGTGCCATCAGTTCCAATCCGGGACAGGGATATTTT.

The chain employs TRBV5-4 and TRBJ1-4, with 7 bases matching TRBD1. Germline V lookup: CDR1 SGHNT, CDR2 YYREEE (reference sequence). Losses at the gene ends were 4 bases for V and 0 bases for J; bases not matched to a gene: 6. The CDR3 length is 16 residues. CDR3 sequence: CASSMTGRATNEKLFF. CDR3 sequence (DNA): TGTGCCAGCAGCATGACAGGGAGAGCAACTAATGAAAAACTGTTTTTT. Filled out from reference TRBV5-4 and TRBJ1-4, the complete variable domain reads ETGVTQSPTHLIKTRGQQVTLRCSSQSGHNTVSWYQQALGQGPQFIFQYYREEENGRGNFPPRFSGLQFPNYSSELNVNALELDDSALYLCASSMTGRATNEKLFFGSGTQLSVL.

The CDR3 nucleotides read TGTGCCAGCAGTTCGTGGCTAGCGGGAGGCAATGAGCAGTTCTTC. Translated, it gives CASSSWLAGGNEQFF. The genes are TRBV6-5 and TRBJ2-1; TRBD2 aligns across 11 bases. Germline V gene sequence: CDR1 MNHEY, CDR2 SVGAGI. The junction had 5 bases not matched to a gene; V was cut back by 4 bases and J by 6 bases. This CDR3 spans 15 amino acids.

This clone has more than one count but fewer than ten. The chain couples TRBV11-2 to TRBJ1-4, with 7 bases matching TRBD1. The CDR3 is made up of 15 amino acids. Germline V gene data show CDR1 as SGHAT and CDR2 as FQNNGV. The V gene end was trimmed by 5 bases and the J gene end by 4 bases; junction bases not matched to a gene: 7. CDR3 sequence: CASSPPGQFNEKLFF. The CDR3 DNA sequence: TGTGCCAGCAGCCCACCGGGACAGTTTAATGAAAAACTGTTTTTT. Complete variable domain (other parts from reference TRBV11-2 and TRBJ1-4): EAGVAQSPRYKIIEKRQSVAFWCNPISGHATLYWYQQILGQGPKLLIQFQNNGVVDDSQLPKDRFSAERLKGVDSTLKIQPAKLEDSAVYLCASSPPGQFNEKLFFGSGTQLSVL.

CDR3 loop: CASSFGQLTDTQYF. DNA for the CDR3: TGTGCCAGCAGCTTCGGACAGCTCACAGATACGCAGTATTTT. The chain recombines TRBV5-5 with TRBJ2-3, with a tentative D call TRBD1 (6 bases). CDR3 length equals 14 residues. Germline CDR1 is SGHKS and CDR2 is YYEKEE (reference sequence). V was clipped by 2 bases and J by 2 bases, with 9 bases between them. The whole variable domain, remainder taken from reference TRBV5-5 and TRBJ2-3, is DAGVTQSPTHLIKTRGQQVTLRCSPISGHKSVSWYQQVLGQGPQFIFQYYEKEERGRGNFPDRFSARQFPNYSSELNVNALLLGDSALYLCASSFGQLTDTQYFGPGTRLTVL.

The rearrangement uses TRBV12-3 or TRBV12-4 and TRBJ2-7, with TRBD2 identical over 8 bases. The CDR3 is 13 residues long. The V segment lost 8 bases and the J segment 2 bases; nucleotides outside the gene matches: 5. CDR3 region: CASAWGLAYEQYF. The DNA of the CDR3 is TGTGCCAGCGCTTGGGGACTAGCCTACGAGCAGTACTTC.

The chain uses TRBV28 and TRBJ2-7, with 8 positions matching TRBD1. Trimming at V came to 7 bases and at J to 0 bases, leaving 5 bases not matched to a gene. This CDR3 comprises 14 residues. Per the germline V gene, CDR1 is MDHEN and CDR2 is SYDVKM. In nucleotides, the CDR3 is TGTGCCAGCACGGACAGGGAGAGCTCCTACGAGCAGTACTTC. Amino acid sequence: CASTDRESSYEQYF.

V and J are TRBV5-1 and TRBJ2-2; 8 nucleotides align to TRBD2. The CDR3 has 16 amino acids. Germline V gene sequence: CDR1 SGHRS, CDR2 YFSETQ. V trimming: 2 bases; J trimming: 3 bases; junction bases outside the gene matches: 6. CDR3 in DNA: TGCGCCAGCAGCTTAGCGGGAGCGATGGACACCGGGGAGCTGTTTTTT. As protein: CASSLAGAMDTGELFF. Drawing the rest from reference TRBV5-1 and TRBJ2-2, the complete variable domain is KAGVTQTPRYLIKTRGQQVTLSCSPISGHRSVSWYQQTPGQGLQFLFEYFSETQRNKGNFPGRFSGRQFSNSRSEMNVSTLELGDSALYLCASSLAGAMDTGELFFGEGSRLTVL.

The chain has TRBV5-1 and TRBJ2-3; the match to TRBD1 covers 7 bases. Germline trimming cut 3 bases from V and 4 bases from J; bases unmatched to any gene: 5. CDR1 is SGHRS, CDR2 YFSETQ, per germline. This CDR3 has 14 residues. In DNA form, the CDR3 reads TGCGCCAGCAGCTGGGACAGTGCAGCAGATACGCAGTATTTT. Translating gives CASSWDSAADTQYF.

About this clone: Other DNA sequences of this sample code for an identical CDR3. This sequence joins TRBV5-1 and TRBJ1-1; 8 nucleotides match TRBD1. Germline lookup yields CDR1 SGHRS and CDR2 YFSETQ. This CDR3 contains 14 residues. V lost 2 bases, J lost 2 bases, and 2 bases stayed unmatched. CDR3 sequence (DNA): TGCGCCAGCAGCTTCGGGACAGGAAACACTGAAGCTTTCTTT. Translation: CASSFGTGNTEAFF.

J is TRBJ2-7 and V is TRBV7-9, with 14 bases that match TRBD2. V lost 5 bases and J lost 3; bases outside the gene matches: 3. The germline V gene has CDR1 SEHNR and CDR2 FQNEAQ (reference sequence). The CDR3 runs to 15 residues. CDR3 residues: CASSPGTSGSYEQYF. DNA of the CDR3: TGTGCCAGCAGCCCCGGGACTAGCGGGAGCTACGAGCAGTACTTC.

This clone was detected only a few times. The chain employs TRBV5-1 and TRBJ1-2; 8 bases align to TRBD1. The CDR3 covers 13 residues. Losses at the gene ends were 4 bases for V and 3 bases for J; bases not matched to a gene: 2. Looked up from germline, CDR1 is SGHRS and CDR2 is YFSETQ. CDR3: CASSAGQDYGYTF. The DNA for the CDR3 is TGCGCCAGCAGCGCGGGACAGGACTATGGCTACACCTTC.

This chain connects TRBV19 to TRBJ1-5, with D uncertain. The germline V gene encodes CDR1 LNHDA and CDR2 SQIVND (reference sequence). The germline V and J ends were trimmed by 3 bases and 4 bases, with 7 bases remaining between them. The CDR3 is made up of 13 amino acids. CDR3 amino acids: CASSMAGNQPQHF. In DNA, the CDR3 is TGTGCCAGTAGTATGGCGGGGAATCAGCCCCAGCATTTT.

A few counts support this clone. The rearrangement uses TRBV6-4 and TRBJ2-5; 10 nucleotides align to TRBD2. The J segment lost 9 bases and the V segment lost 4 bases, leaving 5 bases of the junction unmatched. This CDR3 has 13 residues. Per germline, CDR1 MRHNA and CDR2 SNTAGT. CDR3 sequence (DNA): TGTGCCAGCAGTGTAGATAGCGGGAGGTCCCAGTACTTC. Amino acids: CASSVDSGRSQYF.

V usage is TRBV4-1 and J usage is TRBJ2-7; 9 nucleotides agree with TRBD1. The CDR3 length is 14 residues. V dropped 3 bases and J dropped 2; count of bases not matched to a gene: 2. Germline CDR1 is MGHRA and CDR2 is YSYEKL. The CDR3 bases are TGCGCCAGCAGCCACGACAGGGGGGCCTACGAGCAGTACTTC. It encodes CASSHDRGAYEQYF.

This sequence joins TRBV19 and TRBJ1-5; no reliable D call. CDR3 length: 15 amino acids. Deletions cut 8 bases from V and 2 bases from J, with 16 bases between. CDR1 is LNHDA and CDR2 is SQIVND in the germline V gene (reference sequence). CDR3 sequence reads: CASASKGRGNQPQHF. The CDR3, as DNA: TGTGCCAGTGCTTCTAAAGGGCGGGGCAATCAGCCCCAGCATTTT.

The gene calls are TRBV5-1 and TRBJ2-2, with 8 bases aligning to TRBD2. There are 15 residues in the CDR3. CDR1 is SGHRS and CDR2 is YFSETQ in the germline V gene. Trimming at V came to 2 bases and at J to 7 bases, leaving 7 bases not matched to a gene. CDR3 sequence (DNA): TGCGCCAGCAGCTTCGGAGCGGGAGAAGTCGGGGAGCTGTTTTTT. This sequence encodes CASSFGAGEVGELFF.